These 22 T cell receptor beta chains share one sample of origin, sequenced in a study of cytomegalovirus exposure and HLA in healthy donors. With 60 Vbeta and 13 Jbeta primers, the PCR was carried out. Measured with immunoSEQ multiplex PCR; TCRdb has only the in-frame clones, and not every one. The data show approximately 190,000 clones, around 87% seen once. Sequencing used PBMCs. The origin of the receptors is a man younger than 40 in good health and CMV-seronegative.

This rearrangement joins TRBV5-1 to TRBJ1-2, with TRBD1 as a possible D gene (6 bases). Germline CDR1 and CDR2: SGHRS and YFSETQ. The CDR3 is made up of 14 amino acids. V dropped 2 bases and J dropped 3 bases, with 11 bases sitting between them. CDR3 bases: TGCGCCAGCAGCTTTACAGGGACGGACTATGGCTACACCTTC. It codes for CASSFTGTDYGYTF.

The chain recombines TRBV19 with TRBJ2-5, with TRBD1 as a possible D gene (5 bases). CDR3 length: 14 amino acids. Germline V gives CDR1 LNHDA, CDR2 SQIVND (reference sequence). V lost 0 bases and J 5 bases, leaving 10 bases between the germline ends. The CDR3 DNA is TGTGCCAGTAGTATAGAGGGGCTGGTCGAGACCCAGTACTTC. This codes for CASSIEGLVETQYF.

This chain joins TRBV10-3 and TRBJ2-3; 10 positions agree with TRBD2. The germline V gene encodes CDR1 ENHRY and CDR2 SYGVKD. V shed 5 bases and J 5 bases; nucleotides not matched to a gene: 7. The CDR3 is 15 amino acids. The CDR3 nucleotides are TGTGCCATCAGTTCTCCAGCGGGGGGGCAAGATACGCAGTATTTT. Its translation: CAISSPAGGQDTQYF.

This chain connects TRBV30 to TRBJ1-2; tentative D call: TRBD1 (6 bases). This CDR3 contains 12 residues. With 3 bases removed from V and 6 bases from J, the gap between germline ends came to 11 bases. The germline V gene has CDR1 GTSNPN and CDR2 SVGIG (reference sequence). CDR3 amino acids: CAWSWGLHGYTF. As DNA, the CDR3 is TGTGCCTGGAGCTGGGGGCTGCATGGCTACACCTTC.

On this clone itself: Sequence at one end of the junction differs from germline and may be a read error. The rearrangement uses TRBV5-1 and TRBJ2-3, with 9 nucleotides matching TRBD2. The length of the CDR3 is 15 residues. Germline V gene sequence: CDR1 SGHRS, CDR2 YFSETQ. CDR3 in amino acids: CASTWGGTSKDTQYF. The CDR3 bases are TGCGCCAGCACTTGGGGAGGGACTAGCAAAGATACGCAGTATTTT.

The genes are TRBV7-2 and TRBJ2-5; D is perhaps TRBD2 (6 bases). The CDR3 sequence is 12 residues long. Germline V gives CDR1 SGHTA, CDR2 FQGNSA. The V end lost 6 bases, the J end lost 7 bases, and 12 bases lay between the germline ends. The CDR3 bases are TGTGCCAGCAGTTTGAGTAGCGGGACCCAGTACTTC. Translated: CASSLSSGTQYF.

The V call is TRBV7-2, the J call TRBJ2-2; the match to TRBD2 covers 9 bases. After removal of 1 base from V and 8 bases from J, the junction contained 8 bases not matched to a gene. Germline values: CDR1 SGHTA, CDR2 FQGNSA. This CDR3 region has 16 residues. CDR3 in amino acids: CASSLELAGPWGELFF. CDR3 sequence (DNA): TGTGCCAGCAGCTTAGAGCTAGCGGGGCCATGGGGGGAGCTGTTTTTT.

The J gene is TRBJ1-5, the V gene TRBV6-6; 7 bases align to TRBD1. The germline gives CDR1 MNHNY, CDR2 SVGAGI (reference sequence). V dropped 2 bases and J dropped 6; count of bases not matched to a gene: 10. CDR3 length equals 16 residues. The CDR3 reads CASSYLTGHRGQPQHF. The DNA of the CDR3 is TGTGCCAGCAGTTACCTGACAGGCCACAGGGGTCAGCCCCAGCATTTT.

The rearrangement links TRBV28 to TRBJ2-7, with 10 bases matching TRBD2. Germline V gene lookup returns CDR1 MDHEN and CDR2 SYDVKM. The CDR3 consists of 15 residues. The junction had 6 bases not matched to a gene; V was cut back by 7 bases and J by 0 bases. The CDR3 here is CASIGTSENSYEQYF. The CDR3 DNA is TGTGCCAGCATCGGGACTAGCGAGAACTCCTACGAGCAGTACTTC. Based on the CDR3 plus reference TRBV28 and TRBJ2-7, the full variable domain is DVKVTQSSRYLVKRTGEKVFLECVQDMDHENMFWYRQDPGLGLRLIYFSYDVKMKEKGDIPEGYSVSREKKERFSLILESASTNQTSMYLCASIGTSENSYEQYFGPGTRLTVT.

This chain connects TRBV6-5 to TRBJ2-1; 9 bases map to TRBD1. Losses at the gene ends were 6 bases for V and 4 bases for J; bases not matched to a gene: 7. Germline V gene sequence: CDR1 MNHEY, CDR2 SVGAGI. This CDR3 has 15 amino acids. The CDR3 bases are TGTGCCAGCAGCCCAGGACAGGGGACATACAATGAGCAGTTCTTC. This gives the protein CASSPGQGTYNEQFF.

The rearrangement joins TRBV5-1 to TRBJ2-3; the match to TRBD2 covers 8 bases. CDR3 length equals 15 residues. The germline V gene has CDR1 SGHRS and CDR2 YFSETQ. With V trimmed by 2 bases and J by 0 bases, 2 bases remained unmatched. In nucleotides, the CDR3 is TGCGCCAGCAGCTTAACTAGCGGTAGCACAGATACGCAGTATTTT. Protein: CASSLTSGSTDTQYF.

The rearrangement links TRBV18 to TRBJ2-7, with 9 bases that match TRBD1. V shed 6 bases, J shed 3 bases, and the junction held 15 bases outside the gene matches. The CDR3 covers 17 residues. From germline, CDR1 is KGHSH and CDR2 LQKENI. In nucleotides, the CDR3 is TGTGCCAGCTCTCACTTTCCGGACAGGGGTGATGTCTACGAGCAGTACTTC. Translation: CASSHFPDRGDVYEQYF.

This rearrangement joins TRBV2 to TRBJ1-5; 8 bases are shared with TRBD1. CDR1 is SNHLY and CDR2 is FYNNEI in the germline V gene. The CDR3 runs 15 residues. V was clipped by 6 bases and J by 5 bases; unmatched bases: 9. The CDR3 loop is CASSIQGVSYQPQHF. Here the CDR3 DNA reads TGTGCCAGCAGCATACAGGGGGTAAGCTATCAGCCCCAGCATTTT.

The CDR3 DNA sequence: TGTGCCAGCCAGACGGAGAGCTCTGGGGCCAACGTCCTGACTTTC. Translated, it gives CASQTESSGANVLTF. The chain uses TRBV2 and TRBJ2-6; D not certain. This CDR3 is built from 15 residues. V gave up 8 bases and J gave up 0 bases, with 11 bases separating them. From germline, CDR1 is SNHLY and CDR2 FYNNEI.

The chain joins TRBV9 to TRBJ2-3, with D possibly being TRBD2 (6 bases). CDR1 is SGDLS and CDR2 is YYNGEE in the germline V gene. The CDR3 runs 14 residues. V lost 6 bases and J 2 bases, leaving 13 bases between the germline ends. CDR3 sequence: CASTRDSHTDTQYF. In DNA, the CDR3 is TGTGCCAGCACCCGGGACTCTCACACAGATACGCAGTATTTT.

CDR3 nucleotides: TGTGCCAGCAGTTTACTGGTGGGAGCCGGTGAGCAGTTCTTC. Amino acid sequence: CASSLLVGAGEQFF. The genes are TRBV28 and TRBJ2-1, with D possibly TRBD2 on 5 matching bases. The germline gives CDR1 MDHEN, CDR2 SYDVKM. V lost 2 bases and J lost 9, with 14 bases in between. The CDR3 extends over 14 amino acids.

The gene calls are TRBV7-9 and TRBJ2-7, with TRBD2 identical over 7 bases. Per the germline V gene, CDR1 is SEHNR and CDR2 is FQNEAQ (reference sequence). V lost 11 bases to trimming and J lost 5 bases; unmatched junction nucleotides: 15. The CDR3 runs to 14 residues. The CDR3 DNA reads TGTGCCGGGGCCGGGGTGGGGGGGATCAACGAGCAGTACTTC. Translating it yields CAGAGVGGINEQYF.

As regards this clone: Mismatch with germline at one junction end may stem from a read error. The chain has TRBV6-4 and TRBJ2-6; possibly TRBD2 for D (5 bases). CDR1 is MRHNA and CDR2 is SNTAGT in the germline V gene. This CDR3 region has 14 residues. Here the CDR3 reads CASSPSAGPNGLTF. The CDR3 DNA sequence: TGTGCCAGCAGTCCCTCGGCGGGTCCCAACGGCCTGACTTTC.

The genes are TRBV5-4 and TRBJ1-6; D remains unclear. The CDR3 consists of 15 residues. Germline V gene data show CDR1 as SGHNT and CDR2 as YYREEE (reference sequence). Deletions cut 4 bases from V and 6 bases from J, with 14 bases between. CDR3 in DNA: TGTGCCAGCAGCCCCGGTTCCGCGGGTAATTCACCCCTCCACTTT. This gives the protein CASSPGSAGNSPLHF.

The chain couples TRBV29-1 to TRBJ1-1; tentative D call: TRBD1 (6 bases). CDR1 is SQVTM and CDR2 is ANQGSEA in the germline V gene. The CDR3 covers 17 residues. Trimming removed 5 bases at V and 0 bases at J, with 22 bases between. In DNA, the CDR3 is TGCAGCGTTCAACTACAGGGTGGCGGGGGTCTGAACACTGAAGCTTTCTTT. Translating gives CSVQLQGGGGLNTEAFF.

This chain uses TRBV5-4 with TRBJ2-5, with D unclear. The CDR3 length is 12 residues. Germline V gene data show CDR1 as SGHNT and CDR2 as YYREEE (reference sequence). Trimming took off 0 bases at V and 5 bases at J, with 5 bases between the two ends. CDR3 protein: CASSLDGETQYF. The CDR3 DNA is TGTGCCAGCAGCTTGGACGGGGAGACCCAGTACTTC.

This clone was seen only once. V and J are TRBV7-9 and TRBJ2-5; D possibly corresponds to TRBD2 (5 bases). The CDR3 is 14 residues long. With 3 bases removed from V and 4 bases from J, the gap between germline ends came to 12 bases. The germline CDR1 and CDR2 sequences are SEHNR and FQNEAQ (reference sequence). The CDR3 DNA sequence: TGTGCCAGCAGCTTTGCGGGCCACTCAGAGACCCAGTACTTC. Its protein product is CASSFAGHSETQYF. Variable domain in full (rest from reference TRBV7-9 and TRBJ2-5): DTGVSQNPRHKITKRGQNVTFRCDPISEHNRLYWYRQTLGQGPEFLTYFQNEAQLEKSRLLSDRFSAERPKGSFSTLEIQRTEQGDSAMYLCASSFAGHSETQYFGPGTRLLVL.